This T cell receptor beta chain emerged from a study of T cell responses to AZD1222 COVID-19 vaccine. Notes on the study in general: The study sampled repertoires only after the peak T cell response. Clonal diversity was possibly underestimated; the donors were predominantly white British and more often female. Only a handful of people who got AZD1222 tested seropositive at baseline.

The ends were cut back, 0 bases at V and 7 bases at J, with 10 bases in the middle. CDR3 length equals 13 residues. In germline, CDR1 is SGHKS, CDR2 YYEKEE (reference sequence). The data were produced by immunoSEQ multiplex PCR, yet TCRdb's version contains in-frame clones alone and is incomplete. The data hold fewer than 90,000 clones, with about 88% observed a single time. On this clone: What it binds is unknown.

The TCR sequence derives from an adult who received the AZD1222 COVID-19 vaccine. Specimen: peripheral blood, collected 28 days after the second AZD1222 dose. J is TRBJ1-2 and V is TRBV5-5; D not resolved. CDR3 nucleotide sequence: TGTGCCAGCAGCTTGGTAAAGGCCACTGGCTACACCTTC. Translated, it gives CASSLVKATGYTF.